This is a list of T cell receptor beta chains from one sample in a study of blood T cell repertoires in COVID-19. Repertoires were generated with immunoSEQ multiplex PCR, while TCRdb's copy carries only in-frame clones and drops some. This sample yields some 190,000 clones, of which roughly 89% are seen a single time; more than 3% belongs to the top ten. The specimen was PBMCs or T cells enriched from blood (not recorded which). The receptors here all came from a woman aged 25-40 years who had been exposed to COVID-19. The CDR3 runs from the conserved cysteine through the conserved F or W. A D gene is named only where the DNA matches it firmly. Size is stated for part of the rows, as once, few or many counts, or as a class when the clone is expanded.

>TRBJ1-1|12|NA|NA|TRBV7-8
CASSLVGAVAFF
TGTGCCAGCAGCTTAGTGGGGGCGGTTGCTTTCTTT
>TRBJ1-2|13|NA|NA|TRBV6-5
CASSYQGNYGYTF
TGTGCCAGCAGTTATCAGGGAAACTATGGCTACACCTTC
>TRBJ2-7|16|TRBD1|once|TRBV7-9
CASSLTGTGGSYEQYF
TGTGCCAGCAGCCTCACCGGGACAGGGGGCTCCTACGAGCAGTACTTC
>TRBJ1-6|19|NA|NA|TRBV11-2
CASSLGRGGSRSYNSPLHF
TGTGCCAGCAGCTTAGGACGGGGGGGAAGTAGGTCCTATAATTCACCCCTCCACTTT
>TRBJ2-7|11|NA|NA|TRBV12-3/TRBV12-4
CASSFRDEQYF
TGTGCCAGCAGTTTCAGGGACGAGCAGTACTTC
>TRBJ1-6|14|NA|NA|TRBV10-3
CAIKARREDSPLHF
TGTGCCATCAAGGCGCGCAGGGAGGATTCACCCCTCCACTTT
>TRBJ2-1|16|TRBD2|NA|TRBV7-9
CASSPRGGRSYNEQFF
TGTGCCAGCAGCCCACGGGGGGGGCGCTCCTACAATGAGCAGTTCTTC
>TRBJ2-3|15|NA|NA|TRBV10-1
CASSEGTPIEDTQYF
TGCGCCAGCAGTGAGGGGACTCCAATTGAAGATACGCAGTATTTT
>TRBJ2-7|14|NA|NA|TRBV11-2
CASSLGLVTYEQYF
TGTGCCAGCAGCTTAGGGCTAGTGACCTACGAGCAGTACTTC
>TRBJ2-1|11|NA|once|TRBV5-4
CASTSFNEQFF
TGTGCCAGCACCTCCTTTAATGAGCAGTTCTTC
>TRBJ2-7|12|NA|NA|TRBV11-2
CASSPGLYEQYF
TGTGCCAGCAGCCCGGGTCTCTACGAGCAGTACTTC
>TRBJ1-5|15|TRBD1|NA|TRBV29-1
CSASAGTGNNQPQHF
TGCAGCGCGTCAGCCGGGACAGGGAACAATCAGCCCCAGCATTTT
>TRBJ1-1|15|TRBD1|NA|TRBV18
CASITGTGGNTEAFF
TGTGCCAGCATTACCGGGACAGGGGGGAACACTGAAGCTTTCTTT
>TRBJ2-7|13|TRBD1|NA|TRBV2
CASGRDRVYEQYF
TGTGCCAGCGGCCGGGACAGGGTCTACGAGCAGTACTTC
>TRBJ1-2|16|NA|NA|TRBV7-6
CASSPGLGFIPSGYTF
TGTGCCAGCAGTCCAGGGCTGGGCTTCATCCCCTCTGGCTACACCTTC
>TRBJ1-2|13|NA|NA|TRBV10-1
CASEGGENYGYTF
TGCGCCAGCGAAGGGGGGGAGAACTATGGCTACACCTTC
>TRBJ1-5|15|NA|NA|TRBV19
CASTPVGTTNQPQHF
TGTGCCAGTACCCCGGTCGGGACAACAAATCAGCCCCAGCATTTT
>TRBJ2-1|13|NA|NA|TRBV29-1
CSVEDSSYNEQFF
TGCAGCGTTGAAGATAGCTCCTACAATGAGCAGTTCTTC
>TRBJ2-3|15|TRBD2|NA|TRBV5-4
CASSPGTSLTDTQYF
TGTGCCAGCAGCCCCGGGACTAGCCTCACAGATACGCAGTATTTT
>TRBJ1-5|16|TRBD1|NA|TRBV6-1
CASSEMMGQGIQPQHF
TGTGCCAGCAGTGAAATGATGGGACAGGGGATCCAGCCCCAGCATTTT
>TRBJ1-3|12|TRBD1|NA|TRBV2
CASSEGTGTIYF
TGTGCCAGCAGTGAAGGGACAGGTACCATATATTTT
>TRBJ1-1|14|TRBD1|NA|TRBV11-2
CASSFGPGTGEAFF
TGTGCCAGCAGCTTCGGGCCCGGGACAGGGGAAGCTTTCTTT
>TRBJ1-2|11|NA|NA|TRBV6-2/TRBV6-3
CASSQYSLYTF
TGTGCCAGCAGTCAATACAGTTTGTACACCTTC
>TRBJ1-2|16|NA|NA|TRBV5-1
CASSDPRTVSYYGYTF
TGCGCCAGCAGCGACCCCCGGACAGTCAGTTACTATGGCTACACCTTC
>TRBJ2-6|15|TRBD1|NA|TRBV19
CASSPDRGGANVLTF
TGTGCCAGTAGTCCCGACAGGGGTGGGGCCAACGTCCTGACTTTC
>TRBJ2-1|16|TRBD2|NA|TRBV3-1/TRBV3-2
CASSQDHSGGYNEQFF
TGTGCCAGCAGCCAAGATCATAGCGGGGGATACAATGAGCAGTTCTTC
>TRBJ2-7|13|NA|once|TRBV6-2/TRBV6-3
CASSYGGQGEQYF
TGTGCCAGCAGTTACGGGGGCCAGGGCGAGCAGTACTTC
>TRBJ2-2|14|NA|NA|TRBV19
CASSIDRKGSELFF
TGTGCCAGTAGTATAGATAGGAAGGGGTCGGAGCTGTTTTTT
>TRBJ1-6|16|TRBD1|NA|TRBV4-3
CASSHGTGQYNSPLHF
TGCGCCAGCAGCCACGGGACAGGGCAGTATAATTCACCCCTCCACTTT
>TRBJ1-5|14|NA|once|TRBV5-5
CASSGGISNQPQHF
TGTGCCAGCAGCGGAGGGATTAGCAATCAGCCCCAGCATTTT
>TRBJ1-2|13|NA|once|TRBV6-5
CASSYGGIYGYTF
TGTGCCAGCAGTTACGGGGGGATCTATGGCTACACCTTC
>TRBJ2-7|12|TRBD1|NA|TRBV12-3/TRBV12-4
CASSPTGSEQYF
TGTGCCAGCAGTCCGACAGGGAGCGAGCAGTACTTC
>TRBJ2-3|16|NA|NA|TRBV7-2
CASSLAVSGRTDTQYF
TGTGCCAGCAGCTTAGCAGTTAGCGGCCGCACAGATACGCAGTATTTT
>TRBJ1-2|16|NA|NA|TRBV5-4
CASSLAPERRNYGYTF
TGTGCCAGCAGCTTGGCCCCAGAGAGGCGGAACTATGGCTACACCTTC
>TRBJ1-6|16|NA|few|TRBV7-9
CASSLGSTDTGAPLHF
TGTGCCAGCAGCTTAGGATCGACCGACACGGGGGCACCCCTCCACTTT
>TRBJ2-7|11|NA|NA|TRBV6-1
CASSPRYEQYF
TGTGCCAGCAGCCCGAGATACGAGCAGTACTTC
>TRBJ2-2|15|NA|once|TRBV4-1
CASSQVRPQAGELFF
TGCGCCAGCAGCCAAGTACGGCCTCAGGCCGGGGAGCTGTTTTTT
>TRBJ2-1|16|TRBD1|once|TRBV9
CASSLTGTVTYNEQFF
TGTGCCAGCAGCCTGACCGGGACAGTTACCTACAATGAGCAGTTCTTC